This TCR beta chain comes out of a study of immune characterization of retroperitoneal liposarcoma. At least ten counts were recorded for this clonotype. Each CDR3 protein gets one entry after TCRdb re-called the PCR reads with MiXCR. This table has about 10,000 distinct CDR3 sequences, roughly a quarter appearing once. V was clipped by 5 bases and J by 10 bases; unmatched bases: 16. This CDR3 is built from 16 residues. The sequencing input was tumor tissue. J is TRBJ2-1 and V is TRBV12-3 or TRBV12-4, with 8 bases lining up with TRBD1. This receptor was obtained from a female donor with retroperitoneal liposarcoma. The CDR3 nucleotides read TGTGCCAGCAGTCCCACCTCTTATCAGGGGGCCAGCGAGCAGTTCTTC. Translated: CASSPTSYQGASEQFF.